These 23 T cell receptor beta chains were all obtained from the same sample, sequenced in a study of blood T cell repertoires in COVID-19. Measured with immunoSEQ multiplex PCR; TCRdb has only the in-frame clones, and not every one. The repertoire holds more than 85,000 clones, roughly 85% seen once, with 2% to 2.5% in the top ten. Input material: peripheral blood. Receptors originate from a middle-aged man with active COVID-19.

The rearrangement joins TRBV2 to TRBJ1-6; D uncertain. The CDR3 loop spans 14 amino acids. Deletions cut 8 bases from V and 6 bases from J, with 14 bases between. CDR1 and CDR2 from the germline V gene are SNHLY and FYNNEI. As DNA, the CDR3 is TGTGCCAGCCGCGAAGACTCCCCTAATTCACCCCTCCACTTT. Its protein is CASREDSPNSPLHF.

V gene TRBV24-1 combines with J gene TRBJ2-5, with 9 positions matching TRBD2. There are 15 residues in the CDR3. J gave up 1 base and V 4 bases, and 3 bases lay outside the gene matches. Germline V gene sequence: CDR1 KGHDR, CDR2 SFDVKD. CDR3 DNA: TGTGCCACCAGTGACCCGACTAGCGGCCAAGAGACCCAGTACTTC. Translated, it gives CATSDPTSGQETQYF.

This clone was found a few times. The CDR3 here is CASSMDRVWTGELFF. CDR3 DNA sequence: TGTGCCAGTAGTATGGACAGGGTTTGGACCGGGGAGCTGTTTTTT. J is TRBJ2-2 and V is TRBV19; 8 positions agree with TRBD1. V was pared by 3 bases and J by 5 bases, with 5 bases of the junction left unmatched. Germline-derived CDR1 and CDR2 are LNHDA and SQIVND (reference sequence). CDR3 length: 15 amino acids. Supplemented by reference TRBV19 and TRBJ2-2, the full variable domain reads DGGITQSPKYLFRKEGQNVTLSCEQNLNHDAMYWYRQDPGQGLRLIYYSQIVNDFQKGDIAEGYSVSREKKESFPLTVTSAQKNPTAFYLCASSMDRVWTGELFFGEGSRLTVL.

This chain joins TRBV29-1 and TRBJ1-2; 9 nucleotides agree with TRBD1. This CDR3 comprises 16 residues. The trim removed 4 bases at V and 2 bases at J, leaving 11 bases unmatched. Germline CDR1 is SQVTM and CDR2 is ANQGSEA. DNA of the CDR3: TGCAGCGTTGGCATCGGGAGGACAGGGGCCAACTATGGCTACACCTTC. This translates into CSVGIGRTGANYGYTF.

The chain couples TRBV27 to TRBJ2-1; 7 nucleotides agree with TRBD2. The CDR3 runs 15 residues. Germline CDR1 and CDR2: MNHEY and SMNVEV (reference sequence). V dropped 5 bases and J dropped 6; count of bases not matched to a gene: 10. DNA for the CDR3: TGTGCCAGCAGTGGTTTCGCTAGCGGATCCAATGAGCAGTTCTTC. Encoded protein: CASSGFASGSNEQFF.

The chain joins TRBV5-1 to TRBJ2-5; 14 bases are a match to TRBD2. V shed 0 bases, J shed 5 bases, and the junction held 6 bases outside the gene matches. The CDR3 length is 17 residues. CDR1 is SGHRS and CDR2 is YFSETQ in the germline V gene. The CDR3 loop is CASSLAGLAGAGETQYF. The CDR3 nucleotides are TGCGCCAGCAGCTTGGCGGGACTAGCGGGGGCAGGGGAGACCCAGTACTTC.

This clone appeared a single time. The chain has TRBV24-1 and TRBJ1-2, with D hard to call. The CDR3 spans 14 residues. In germline, CDR1 is KGHDR, CDR2 SFDVKD. Trimming pared 4 bases from V and 8 bases from J, leaving 16 bases between. The chain's CDR3 is CATSDSGVPEGYTF. Written as DNA, the CDR3 is TGTGCCACCAGTGACTCCGGGGTCCCCGAAGGCTACACCTTC.

The V gene is TRBV15, the J gene TRBJ2-3, with D hard to call. V lost 8 bases to trimming and J lost 6 bases, with 18 bases between them. CDR3 length: 14 residues. CDR1 and CDR2 from the germline V gene are LNHNV and YYDKDF (reference sequence). Here the CDR3 reads CATGSPNTPDTQYF. The CDR3 bases are TGTGCCACCGGCTCCCCAAACACGCCCGATACGCAGTATTTT.

CDR3 DNA: TGTGCCAGTGGGGACAGGGGCCGAAACACCGGGGAGCTGTTTTTT. Translation: CASGDRGRNTGELFF. The genes are TRBV19 and TRBJ2-2; 10 bases line up with TRBD1. J gave up 2 bases and V 8 bases, and 5 bases lay outside the gene matches. This CDR3 has 15 residues. Germline V gene sequence: CDR1 LNHDA, CDR2 SQIVND (reference sequence).

The V call is TRBV11-3, the J call TRBJ2-1, with TRBD1 matching over 9 bases. Trimming cost V 5 bases and J 2 bases; bases outside gene matches: 4. CDR3 length equals 15 residues. Germline V gene data show CDR1 as SGHNT and CDR2 as YENEEA. The CDR3 is CASSKRQGAYNEQFF. The DNA for the CDR3 is TGTGCCAGCAGCAAAAGACAGGGGGCCTACAATGAGCAGTTCTTC.

This clone turned up a few times. The chain combines TRBV9 with TRBJ2-1; D gene ambiguous. Looked up from germline, CDR1 is SGDLS and CDR2 is YYNGEE. V lost 0 bases and J lost 5, with 9 bases in between. CDR3 size: 14 residues. CDR3 loop: CASSVVDGDNEQFF. In DNA, the CDR3 is TGTGCCAGCAGCGTAGTAGACGGAGACAATGAGCAGTTCTTC. Supplemented by reference TRBV9 and TRBJ2-1, the full variable domain reads DSGVTQTPKHLITATGQRVTLRCSPRSGDLSVYWYQQSLDQGLQFLIQYYNGEERAKGNILERFSAQQFPDLHSELNLSSLELGDSALYFCASSVVDGDNEQFFGPGTRLTVL.

The rearrangement joins TRBV4-1 to TRBJ1-1; 8 bases are shared with TRBD1. V lost 3 bases, J lost 3 bases, and 6 bases stayed unmatched. The CDR3 totals 15 residues. CDR1 MGHRA and CDR2 YSYEKL come from the germline V gene. As DNA, the CDR3 is TGCGCCAGCAGCCAGGCGGACAGGGTGGACACTGAAGCTTTCTTT. This codes for CASSQADRVDTEAFF.

This clone came up a few times. The chain has TRBV5-1 and TRBJ1-5, with 9 bases aligning to TRBD1. The germline V gene encodes CDR1 SGHRS and CDR2 YFSETQ. Trimming at V came to 4 bases and at J to 5 bases, leaving 4 bases not matched to a gene. The CDR3 has 14 residues. As DNA, the CDR3 is TGCGCCAGCAGCCCCGGGACAGGGTATCAGCCCCAGCATTTT. Encoded protein: CASSPGTGYQPQHF.

In nucleotides, the CDR3 is TGTGCCAGCAGCTTGATAGCGGGAAGGTCCGGGGAGCTGTTTTTT. Its protein is CASSLIAGRSGELFF. The genes are TRBV9 and TRBJ2-2; 8 bases align to TRBD2. The CDR3 consists of 15 residues. From germline, CDR1 is SGDLS and CDR2 YYNGEE. V shed 4 bases and J 6 bases; nucleotides not matched to a gene: 8.

Only one count was recorded for this clone. The chain couples TRBV19 to TRBJ1-1, with 8 bases fitting TRBD1. CDR1 LNHDA and CDR2 SQIVND come from the germline V gene (reference sequence). V lost 5 bases and J lost 5; bases outside the gene matches: 7. The CDR3 extends over 14 amino acids. DNA for the CDR3: TGTGCCAGTAGTCCCGACAGGGGAGTTACTGAAGCTTTCTTT. Residues: CASSPDRGVTEAFF.

J is TRBJ1-5 and V is TRBV12-3 or TRBV12-4; D is undetermined. The CDR3 totals 12 residues. V dropped 5 bases and J dropped 5 bases, with 7 bases sitting between them. DNA of the CDR3: TGTGCCAGCAGTATGTGGCATCAGCCCCAGCATTTT. It specifies CASSMWHQPQHF.

J is TRBJ1-5 and V is TRBV7-2, with a weak D call TRBD1 (5 bases). V dropped 5 bases and J dropped 6 bases, with 11 bases sitting between them. Germline V lookup: CDR1 SGHTA, CDR2 FQGNSA. The CDR3 length is 13 residues. The CDR3 reads CASSPADSQPQHF. DNA for the CDR3: TGTGCCAGCAGCCCCGCAGACAGTCAGCCCCAGCATTTT.

This chain links TRBV18 with TRBJ2-5; D remains ambiguous. Trimming stripped 3 bases from V and 3 bases from J, with 8 bases between. Germline V gene sequence: CDR1 KGHSH, CDR2 LQKENI. The CDR3 sequence is 13 residues long. In nucleotides, the CDR3 is TGTGCCAGCTCACCTACGATAGAAGAGACCCAGTACTTC. It yields the protein CASSPTIEETQYF.

This clone was picked up a small number of times. The rearrangement uses TRBV19 and TRBJ2-7; 10 nucleotides line up with TRBD1. CDR3 size: 14 residues. V was pared by 6 bases and J by 6 bases, with 8 bases of the junction left unmatched. Germline V gene data show CDR1 as LNHDA and CDR2 as SQIVND (reference sequence). The CDR3, as DNA: TGTGCCAGTAGACCGGGACAGGGGACTGCCGAGCAGTACTTC. Amino acid sequence: CASRPGQGTAEQYF. Combining the CDR3 with reference TRBV19 and TRBJ2-7 gives the whole variable domain DGGITQSPKYLFRKEGQNVTLSCEQNLNHDAMYWYRQDPGQGLRLIYYSQIVNDFQKGDIAEGYSVSREKKESFPLTVTSAQKNPTAFYLCASRPGQGTAEQYFGPGTRLTVT.

The V gene is TRBV2, the J gene TRBJ2-1, with D perhaps TRBD1 (5 bases). The V and J ends lost 10 bases and 5 bases respectively, with 15 bases between them. CDR1 SNHLY and CDR2 FYNNEI come from the germline V gene. The CDR3 spans 13 residues. CDR3 sequence reads: CATREGVNNEQFF. As DNA, the CDR3 is TGTGCCACCAGGGAAGGAGTCAACAATGAGCAGTTCTTC.

The J gene is TRBJ2-3, the V gene TRBV11-2; the match to TRBD2 covers 9 bases. The CDR3 covers 16 residues. The germline CDR1 and CDR2 sequences are SGHAT and FQNNGV. J was trimmed by 5 bases and V by 3 bases; bases with no gene match: 9. The CDR3 protein is CASSLGTSRTIDTQYF. The DNA for the CDR3 is TGTGCCAGCAGCTTGGGGACTAGCAGGACGATAGATACGCAGTATTTT.

The chain uses TRBV10-3 and TRBJ1-2, with D possibly matching TRBD1 (5 bases). CDR1 is ENHRY and CDR2 is SYGVKD in the germline V gene. This CDR3 has 11 residues. Between the trimmed V and J ends, which lost 6 bases and 5 bases, there was a span of 7 bases. In nucleotides, the CDR3 is TGTGCCATCAGCCAGGGATATGGCTACACCTTC. Translating gives CAISQGYGYTF.

The chain joins TRBV7-3 to TRBJ2-5; no definite D call. The CDR3 contains 13 residues. V shed 4 bases and J shed 2 bases, with 8 bases lying between them. Germline V gives CDR1 SGHTA, CDR2 FQGTGA. The CDR3 region is CASSWHSQETQYF. In nucleotides, the CDR3 is TGTGCCAGCAGCTGGCACAGTCAAGAGACCCAGTACTTC.